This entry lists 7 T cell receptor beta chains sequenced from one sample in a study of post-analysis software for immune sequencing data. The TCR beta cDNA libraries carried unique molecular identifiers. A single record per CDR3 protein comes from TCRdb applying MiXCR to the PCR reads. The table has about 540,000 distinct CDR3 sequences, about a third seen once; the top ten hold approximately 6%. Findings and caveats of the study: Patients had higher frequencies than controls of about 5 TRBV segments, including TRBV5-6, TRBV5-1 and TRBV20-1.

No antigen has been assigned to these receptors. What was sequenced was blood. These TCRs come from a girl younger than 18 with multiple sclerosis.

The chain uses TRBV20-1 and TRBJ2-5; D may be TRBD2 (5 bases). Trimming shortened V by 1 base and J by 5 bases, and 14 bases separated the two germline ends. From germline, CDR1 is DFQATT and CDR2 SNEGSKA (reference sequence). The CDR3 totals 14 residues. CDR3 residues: CSARVLAQWETQYF. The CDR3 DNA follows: TGCAGTGCTAGAGTCCTAGCCCAATGGGAGACCCAGTACTTC.

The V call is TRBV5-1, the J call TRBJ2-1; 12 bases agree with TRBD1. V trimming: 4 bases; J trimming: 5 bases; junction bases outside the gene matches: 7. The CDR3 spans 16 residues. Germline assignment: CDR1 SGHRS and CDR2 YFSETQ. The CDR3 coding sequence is TGCGCCAGCAGCGAAACCGGGACAGGGGGCCACAATGAGCAGTTCTTC. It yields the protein CASSETGTGGHNEQFF.

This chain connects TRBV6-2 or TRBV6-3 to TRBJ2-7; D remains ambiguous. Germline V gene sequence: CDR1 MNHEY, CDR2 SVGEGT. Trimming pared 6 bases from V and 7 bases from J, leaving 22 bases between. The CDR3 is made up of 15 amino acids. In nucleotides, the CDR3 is TGTGCCAGCAGCCCGACCCCCGTATCCTACAATGAGCAGTACTTC. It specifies CASSPTPVSYNEQYF.

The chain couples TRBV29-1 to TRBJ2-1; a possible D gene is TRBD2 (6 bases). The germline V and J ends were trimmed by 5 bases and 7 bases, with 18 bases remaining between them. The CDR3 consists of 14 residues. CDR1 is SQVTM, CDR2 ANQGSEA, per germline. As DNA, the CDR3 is TGCAGCGTTTTGTCGCCCTACCGGGGGAATGAGCAGTTCTTC. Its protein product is CSVLSPYRGNEQFF.

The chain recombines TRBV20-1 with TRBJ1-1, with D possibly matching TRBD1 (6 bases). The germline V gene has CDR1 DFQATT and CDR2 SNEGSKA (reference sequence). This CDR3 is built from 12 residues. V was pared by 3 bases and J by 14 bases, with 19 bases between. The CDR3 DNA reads TGCAGTGCTAGTCCTGCGTCGCGGGGGGGCTTCTTT. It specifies CSASPASRGGFF.

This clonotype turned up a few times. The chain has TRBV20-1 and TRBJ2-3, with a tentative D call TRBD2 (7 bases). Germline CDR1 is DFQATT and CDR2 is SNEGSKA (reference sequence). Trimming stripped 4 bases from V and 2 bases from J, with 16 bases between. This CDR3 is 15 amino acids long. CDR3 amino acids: CSAIHAGASTDTQYF. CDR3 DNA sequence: TGCAGTGCTATTCACGCGGGGGCATCCACAGATACGCAGTATTTT.

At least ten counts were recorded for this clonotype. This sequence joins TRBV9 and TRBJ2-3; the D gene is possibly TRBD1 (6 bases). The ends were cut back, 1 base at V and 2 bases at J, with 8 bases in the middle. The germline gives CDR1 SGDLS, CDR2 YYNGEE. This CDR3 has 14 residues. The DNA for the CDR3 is TGTGCCAGCAGCGTAAGGGGGTCCACAGATACGCAGTATTTT. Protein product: CASSVRGSTDTQYF.